This T cell receptor beta chain originates from a study of cytomegalovirus exposure and HLA in healthy donors. Overall study results and limits: A later analysis showed TCR association rates differing by HLA locus, peaking at DRB1 and lowest at HLA-C.

A word on this clone: Its target is unknown.

PCR employed 60 Vbeta and 13 Jbeta primers. Sequencing was performed with immunoSEQ multiplex PCR; in TCRdb, only in-frame clones are kept and a portion is missing. The table lists 180,000 or so clones, approximately 80% of them singletons, with around 2.6% in the top ten. The germline V gene has CDR1 MDHEN and CDR2 SYDVKM. CDR3 length: 12 residues. V was clipped by 10 bases and J by 6 bases; unmatched bases: 6. The J gene is TRBJ2-7, the V gene TRBV28, with 10 bases aligning to TRBD2. The receptor's source is a female donor in good health and CMV-seronegative. Sequences were obtained from PBMCs. The CDR3 coding sequence is TGTGCCACCTCCCTAGCGGGAGTCGAGCAGTACTTC. It is translated as CATSLAGVEQYF.